The rows below give T cell receptor beta chains drawn from one sample of a study of technical replicates of blood from several donors. Sequencing was performed with immunoSEQ multiplex PCR; in TCRdb, only in-frame clones are kept and a portion is missing. The table records fewer than 85,000 clones, about 96% of them present only once. The sample was T cells isolated from PBMCs. Receptors were obtained from a human donor in good health. The conserved cysteine and the conserved F or W are not part of the CDR3 here. Fields, in order: V gene, J gene, D gene, clone size, CDR3 protein. The D gene is left open where the match is weak. Clone size is shown for a subset of rows, as once, few, many or a class of expanded clone.

>TRBV7-6|TRBJ2-5|.|.
ASSSDWPEETQY
>TRBV28|TRBJ1-2|TRBD1|.
ASRETGGGDGYT
>TRBV6-6|TRBJ2-7|.|.
ATWTGVPSYEQY
>TRBV9|TRBJ1-1|TRBD1|.
ASSVGTGDGTEAF
>TRBV29-1|TRBJ2-1|TRBD2|.
SVDLAGGNEQF
>TRBV10-1|TRBJ2-1|TRBD2|.
ASSEETSGRNEQF
>TRBV30|TRBJ2-7|.|.
AWSGAMSSYEQY
>TRBV30|TRBJ2-3|TRBD2|.
AWSRSGGFSTDTQY
>TRBV4-1|TRBJ2-1|TRBD2|.
ASSQAHIRTSGIYNEQF
>TRBV19|TRBJ2-7|.|.
ASRSGPSYEQY
>TRBV15|TRBJ1-1|.|.
ATSRDLGEQQIHGAF
>TRBV7-7|TRBJ2-1|.|once
ASSFSVSSYNEQF
>TRBV6-1|TRBJ1-2|.|.
ARGGGRIVDGYT
>TRBV5-1|TRBJ1-1|TRBD1|.
ASSSTGGRNTEAF
>TRBV6-6|TRBJ1-1|.|.
ASTYGGFAEAF
>TRBV5-1|TRBJ2-1|.|.
ASNEYDNEQF
>TRBV5-1|TRBJ2-3|.|.
ASSLGLPTDTQY
>TRBV7-9|TRBJ2-2|.|.
ASNLERELTGELF
>TRBV7-6|TRBJ2-3|TRBD2|.
ASSLAQGLAGGTDTQY
>TRBV2|TRBJ2-1|TRBD2|few
ASSELASGSNEQF
>TRBV2|TRBJ2-4|TRBD2|.
ASSEFGLEAFQY
>TRBV13|TRBJ2-5|.|.
ASSLSLRPQEAQY
>TRBV5-1|TRBJ2-4|.|.
ASSPRDIRSKNIQY
>TRBV6-4|TRBJ2-1|.|.
ASSQDRRVGFYNEQF
>TRBV10-1|TRBJ2-1|TRBD2|.
ASSDSGSSEQF
>TRBV4-1|TRBJ2-7|TRBD1|.
ASSLGTGDEQY
>TRBV6-5|TRBJ2-1|.|.
ASTTVHEQF
>TRBV7-9|TRBJ1-3|.|.
ASSNFIGNTIY
>TRBV5-6|TRBJ2-5|.|.
ASSRTQKETQY
>TRBV7-2|TRBJ2-3|.|.
ASSTYLVRTDTQY
>TRBV6-1|TRBJ1-5|.|.
ASSEGILGSNQPQH
>TRBV4-3|TRBJ1-3|.|.
ASSQQGNTIY
>TRBV11-3|TRBJ2-1|TRBD1|.
ASSPLRTGSYNEQF
>TRBV28|TRBJ1-5|.|.
ASSQGPQPQH
>TRBV11-2|TRBJ1-2|.|once
ASSLVRAGGYT
>TRBV7-2|TRBJ1-1|.|.
ASSHTFGSGNTEAF
>TRBV7-9|TRBJ2-1|TRBD2|.
ASSFRTSEQEGQF
>TRBV25-1|TRBJ2-1|TRBD1|.
ASSDLDRVVNEQF
>TRBV27|TRBJ2-3|TRBD2|.
ASNLGLAGSSDTQY
>TRBV6-5|TRBJ2-7|.|.
ASSLGQTYEQY
>TRBV6-5|TRBJ2-2|TRBD1|.
ASSWDRGSGELF
>TRBV27|TRBJ2-7|TRBD2|.
ASSLSGTPYEQY
>TRBV29-1|TRBJ2-1|TRBD2|.
SVRLAGFYNEQF
>TRBV7-2|TRBJ2-5|TRBD2|.
ASSLRLAGIQETQY
>TRBV21-1|TRBJ1-5|.|.
ASSKQGAGSQPQH
>TRBV6-5|TRBJ2-3|TRBD1|.
ASSPRTGELNTQY
>TRBV9|TRBJ1-2|.|.
ASNGNKEGANYGYT
>TRBV27|TRBJ2-4|.|.
ASSRAGYGNIQY
>TRBV5-5|TRBJ2-3|.|.
ASSPKAGGQSGTDTQY
>TRBV4-2|TRBJ1-4|TRBD1|.
ASSQDRGTGGEKLF
>TRBV28|TRBJ2-1|TRBD1|.
ASSLKGQGWDEQF
>TRBV4-1|TRBJ2-3|TRBD2|.
ASSQRQWGGTDTQY
>TRBV4-3|TRBJ2-3|.|.
ASSQQGADTQY
>TRBV7-7|TRBJ2-1|.|.
ASSLDERAGYNEQF
>TRBV11-2|TRBJ2-1|.|.
ASSLGQEYNEQF
>TRBV6-5|TRBJ2-2|.|.
ASSPTPGTGELF
>TRBV7-6|TRBJ1-1|.|.
ASSLGRNTEAF
>TRBV12-2|TRBJ2-7|.|once
ASRFSDRESDEQY
>TRBV28|TRBJ2-5|TRBD2|.
ASGTSGRSREETQY